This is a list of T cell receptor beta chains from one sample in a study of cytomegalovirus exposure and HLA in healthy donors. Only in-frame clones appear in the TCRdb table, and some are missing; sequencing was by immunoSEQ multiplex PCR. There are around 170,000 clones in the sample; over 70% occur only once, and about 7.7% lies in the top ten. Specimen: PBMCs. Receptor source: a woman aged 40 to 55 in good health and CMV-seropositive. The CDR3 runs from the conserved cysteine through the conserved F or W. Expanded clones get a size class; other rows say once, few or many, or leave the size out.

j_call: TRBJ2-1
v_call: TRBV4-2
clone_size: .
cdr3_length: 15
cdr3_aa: CASSQADDRNNEQFF

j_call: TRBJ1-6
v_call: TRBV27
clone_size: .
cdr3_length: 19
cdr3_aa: CASSSTRDRGIHSNSPLHF

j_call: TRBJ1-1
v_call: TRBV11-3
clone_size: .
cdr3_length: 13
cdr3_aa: CASSLGPSREAFF

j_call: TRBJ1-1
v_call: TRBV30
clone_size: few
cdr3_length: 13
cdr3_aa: CAWRGQVLSEAFF

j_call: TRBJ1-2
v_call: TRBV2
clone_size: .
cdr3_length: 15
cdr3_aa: CASRDHRGLNYGYTF

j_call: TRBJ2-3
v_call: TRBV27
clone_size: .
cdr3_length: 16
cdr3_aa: CASSRRLAGVTDTQYF

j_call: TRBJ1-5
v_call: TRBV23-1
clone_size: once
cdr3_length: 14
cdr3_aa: CASSQPGGCQPQHF

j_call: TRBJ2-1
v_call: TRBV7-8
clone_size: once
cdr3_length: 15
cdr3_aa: CASSFQTGVGNEQFF

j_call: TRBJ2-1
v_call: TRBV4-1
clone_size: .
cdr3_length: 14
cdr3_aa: CASSQAQLAERQFF

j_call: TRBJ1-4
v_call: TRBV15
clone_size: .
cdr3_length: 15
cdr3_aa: CATSRALRDTEKLFF

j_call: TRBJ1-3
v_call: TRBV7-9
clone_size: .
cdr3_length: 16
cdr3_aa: CASRPWTVRSGNTIYF

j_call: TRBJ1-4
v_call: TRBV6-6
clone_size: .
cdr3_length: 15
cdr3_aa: CASSYPGVTNEKLFF

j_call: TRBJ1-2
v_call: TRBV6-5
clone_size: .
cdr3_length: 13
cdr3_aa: CASSRGQGHGYTF

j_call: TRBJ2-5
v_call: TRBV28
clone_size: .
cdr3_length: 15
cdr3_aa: CASSFFGGWKETQYF

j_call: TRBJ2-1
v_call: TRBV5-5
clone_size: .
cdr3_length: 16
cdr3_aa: CASSLSSGGLYNEQFF

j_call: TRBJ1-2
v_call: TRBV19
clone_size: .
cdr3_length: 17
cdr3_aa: CAKIGRGGHLANYGYTF

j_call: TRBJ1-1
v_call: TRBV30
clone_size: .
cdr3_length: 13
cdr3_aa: CAWSVERQGEAFF

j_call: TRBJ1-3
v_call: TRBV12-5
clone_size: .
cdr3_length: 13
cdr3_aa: CASASSGGNTIYF

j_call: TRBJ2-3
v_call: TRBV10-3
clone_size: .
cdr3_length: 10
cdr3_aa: CATWRDTQYF

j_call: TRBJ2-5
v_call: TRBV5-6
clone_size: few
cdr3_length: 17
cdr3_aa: CASSLTPGVPLQETQYF

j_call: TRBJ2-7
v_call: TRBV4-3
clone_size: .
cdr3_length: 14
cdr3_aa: CASSQAGGGHEQYF

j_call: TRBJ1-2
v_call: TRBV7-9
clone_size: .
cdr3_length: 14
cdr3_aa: CSSSTQQGGDGYTF

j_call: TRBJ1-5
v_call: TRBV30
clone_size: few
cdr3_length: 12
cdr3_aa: CAWDGGNQPQHF

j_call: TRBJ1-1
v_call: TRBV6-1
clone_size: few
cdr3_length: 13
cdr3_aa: CASSETVGTEAFF

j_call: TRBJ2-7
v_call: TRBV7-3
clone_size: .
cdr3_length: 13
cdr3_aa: CASSLTRGYEQYF

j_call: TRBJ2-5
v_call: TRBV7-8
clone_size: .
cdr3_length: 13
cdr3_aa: CASGGAVLETQYF

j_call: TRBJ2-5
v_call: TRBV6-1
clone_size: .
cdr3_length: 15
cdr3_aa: CASSEAAAGAETQYF

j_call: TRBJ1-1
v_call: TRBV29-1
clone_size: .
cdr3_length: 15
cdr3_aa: CSVEPQGGMNTEAFF

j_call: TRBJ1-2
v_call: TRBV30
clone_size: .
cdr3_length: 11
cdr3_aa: CASQGGYGYTF

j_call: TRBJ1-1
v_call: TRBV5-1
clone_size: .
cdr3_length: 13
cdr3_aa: CASSRNLGTEAFF

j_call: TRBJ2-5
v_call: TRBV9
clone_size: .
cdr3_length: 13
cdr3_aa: CASSVSREETQYF

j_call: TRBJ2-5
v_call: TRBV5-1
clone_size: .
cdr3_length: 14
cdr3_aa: CASSADSDGRTQYF

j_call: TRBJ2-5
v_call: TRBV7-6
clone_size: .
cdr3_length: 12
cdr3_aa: CASSPLPETQYF

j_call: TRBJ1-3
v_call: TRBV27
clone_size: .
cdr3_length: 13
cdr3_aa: CASSSTAGNTIYF

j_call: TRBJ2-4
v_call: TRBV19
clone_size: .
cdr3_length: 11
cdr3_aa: CASRAGGRQYF

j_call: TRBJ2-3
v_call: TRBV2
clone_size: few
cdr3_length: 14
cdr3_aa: CASRHRGVADTQYF

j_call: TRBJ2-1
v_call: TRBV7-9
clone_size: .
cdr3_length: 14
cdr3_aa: CSSSFPVLYNEQFF

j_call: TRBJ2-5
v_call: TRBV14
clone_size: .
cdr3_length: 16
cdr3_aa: CASSQITGTDQETQYF

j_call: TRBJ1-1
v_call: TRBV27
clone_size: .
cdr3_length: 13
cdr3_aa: CASSLEWAGKAFF

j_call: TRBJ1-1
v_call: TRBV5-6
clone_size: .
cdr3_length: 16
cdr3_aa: CASSFGTGSGVTEAFF

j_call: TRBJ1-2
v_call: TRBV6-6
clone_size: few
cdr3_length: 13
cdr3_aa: CASTKTGNYGYTF

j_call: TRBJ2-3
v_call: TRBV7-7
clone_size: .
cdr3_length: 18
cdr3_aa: CASSLGPISGETTDTQYF

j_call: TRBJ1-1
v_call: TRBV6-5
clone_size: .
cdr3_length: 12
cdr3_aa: CASSFRNAEAFF

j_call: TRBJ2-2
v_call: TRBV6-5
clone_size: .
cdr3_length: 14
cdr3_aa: CASRRGPGLGELFF

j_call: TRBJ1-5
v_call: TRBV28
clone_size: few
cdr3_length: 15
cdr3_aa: CASSPGFLSDQPQHF

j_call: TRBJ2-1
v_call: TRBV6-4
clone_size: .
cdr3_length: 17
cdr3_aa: CASSELAGGSAYNEQFF

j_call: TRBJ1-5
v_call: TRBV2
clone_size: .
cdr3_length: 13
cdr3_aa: CASRSTGDQPQHF

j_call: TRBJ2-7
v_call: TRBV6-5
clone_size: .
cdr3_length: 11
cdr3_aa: CASIGYGEQYF

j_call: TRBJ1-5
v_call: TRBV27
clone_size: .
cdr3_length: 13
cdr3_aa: CASSFREGQPQHF

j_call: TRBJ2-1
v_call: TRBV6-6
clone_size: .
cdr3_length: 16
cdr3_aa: CASSSPGTERSNEQFF

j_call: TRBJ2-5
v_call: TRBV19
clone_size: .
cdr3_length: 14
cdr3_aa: CASSIYRGMETQYF

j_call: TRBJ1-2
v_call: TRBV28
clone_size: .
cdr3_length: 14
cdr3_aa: CASRSRGFSHGYTF